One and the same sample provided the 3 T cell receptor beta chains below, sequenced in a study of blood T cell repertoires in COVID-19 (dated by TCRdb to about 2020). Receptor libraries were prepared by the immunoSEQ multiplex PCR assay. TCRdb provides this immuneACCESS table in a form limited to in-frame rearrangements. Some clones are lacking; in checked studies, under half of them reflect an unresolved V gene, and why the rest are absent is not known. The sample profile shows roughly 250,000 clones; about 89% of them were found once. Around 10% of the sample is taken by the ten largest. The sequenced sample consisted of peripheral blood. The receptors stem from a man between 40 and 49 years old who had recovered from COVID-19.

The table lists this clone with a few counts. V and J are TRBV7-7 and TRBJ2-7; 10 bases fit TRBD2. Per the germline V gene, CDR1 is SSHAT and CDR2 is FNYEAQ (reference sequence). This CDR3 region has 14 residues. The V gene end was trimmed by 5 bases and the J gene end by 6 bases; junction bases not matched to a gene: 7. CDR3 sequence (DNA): TGTGCCAGCAGCGCCCCCGGACTAGCGGCCGAGCAGTACTTC. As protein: CASSAPGLAAEQYF.

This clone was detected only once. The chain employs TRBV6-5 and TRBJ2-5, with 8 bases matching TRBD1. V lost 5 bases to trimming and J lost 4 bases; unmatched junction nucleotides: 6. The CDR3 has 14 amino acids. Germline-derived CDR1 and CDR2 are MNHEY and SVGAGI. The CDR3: CASSRTGGRETQYF. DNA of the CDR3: TGTGCCAGCAGTCGTACAGGGGGGAGAGAGACCCAGTACTTC.

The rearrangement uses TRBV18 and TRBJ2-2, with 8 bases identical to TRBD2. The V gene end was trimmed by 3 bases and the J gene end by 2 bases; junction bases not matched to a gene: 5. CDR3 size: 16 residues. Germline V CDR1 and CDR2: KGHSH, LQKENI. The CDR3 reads CASSPMSGGNTGELFF. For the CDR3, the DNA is TGTGCCAGCTCACCGATGAGCGGGGGAAACACCGGGGAGCTGTTTTTT.